Listed below are T cell receptor beta chains from one sample, sequenced in a study of shared clonotypes between healthy human individuals. TCRdb's copy holds only in-frame clones and misses some; the assay was immunoSEQ multiplex PCR. The sample yields nearly 2 million clones, 85% to 95% seen once. The specimen sequenced was naive CD8+ T cells sorted from blood. Source of these receptors: a man younger than 35 in good health. The CDR3 runs from the conserved cysteine through the conserved F or W. A D gene is named only where the DNA matches it firmly. For some rows the clone size is stated as once, few or many, or as a class when expanded; others skip it.

d_call: TRBD2
j_call: TRBJ2-1
v_call: TRBV9
clone_size: .
cdr3_aa: CASSVGGTSFLWLGQFF
cdr3_nt: TGTGCCAGCAGCGTAGGAGGGACTAGCTTCCTTTGGTTGGGGCAGTTCTTC

d_call: .
j_call: TRBJ1-2
v_call: TRBV15
clone_size: .
cdr3_aa: CATSSETHRDGGYGYTF
cdr3_nt: TGTGCCACCAGCAGTGAAACGCACCGGGACGGGGGCTATGGCTACACCTTC

d_call: .
j_call: TRBJ2-5
v_call: TRBV15
clone_size: .
cdr3_aa: CATSRMDSQETQYF
cdr3_nt: TGTGCCACCAGCAGGATGGACAGCCAAGAGACCCAGTACTTC

d_call: TRBD2
j_call: TRBJ2-7
v_call: TRBV7-2
clone_size: .
cdr3_aa: CASSYAGGGTYEQYF
cdr3_nt: TGTGCCAGCAGCTACGCGGGAGGAGGGACCTACGAGCAGTACTTC

d_call: TRBD2
j_call: TRBJ2-5
v_call: TRBV27
clone_size: .
cdr3_aa: CASSLGRGYQETQYF
cdr3_nt: TGTGCCAGCAGTTTGGGGCGGGGGTACCAAGAGACCCAGTACTTC

d_call: TRBD1
j_call: TRBJ2-7
v_call: TRBV28
clone_size: .
cdr3_aa: CASSLEGTASSYEQYF
cdr3_nt: TGTGCCAGCAGTTTAGAAGGGACAGCGAGCTCCTACGAGCAGTACTTC

d_call: .
j_call: TRBJ2-7
v_call: TRBV13
clone_size: .
cdr3_aa: CASSLNRDYEQYF
cdr3_nt: TGTGCCAGCAGCTTAAACAGGGACTACGAGCAGTACTTC

d_call: .
j_call: TRBJ2-5
v_call: TRBV2
clone_size: .
cdr3_aa: CASSGLAPETQYF
cdr3_nt: TGTGCCAGCAGTGGGCTAGCACCAGAGACCCAGTACTTC

d_call: TRBD1
j_call: TRBJ2-5
v_call: TRBV6-1
clone_size: .
cdr3_aa: CASRLDRVFQETQYF
cdr3_nt: TGTGCCAGCAGACTAGACAGGGTCTTCCAAGAGACCCAGTACTTC

d_call: .
j_call: TRBJ2-7
v_call: TRBV2
clone_size: .
cdr3_aa: CASSDIAIDYEQYF
cdr3_nt: TGTGCCAGCAGTGATATAGCGATAGACTACGAGCAGTACTTC

d_call: TRBD1
j_call: TRBJ1-2
v_call: TRBV27
clone_size: .
cdr3_aa: CASSLTGVDGYTF
cdr3_nt: TGTGCCAGCAGTTTGACAGGGGTGGATGGCTACACCTTC

d_call: TRBD2
j_call: TRBJ2-3
v_call: TRBV9
clone_size: .
cdr3_aa: CASSPRASGEVDTQYF
cdr3_nt: TGTGCCAGCAGCCCTAGGGCTAGCGGGGAAGTAGATACGCAGTATTTT

d_call: TRBD1
j_call: TRBJ1-5
v_call: TRBV19
clone_size: few
cdr3_aa: CASSITGVFNQPQHF
cdr3_nt: TGTGCCAGTAGTATCACAGGGGTTTTCAATCAGCCCCAGCATTTT

d_call: TRBD1
j_call: TRBJ1-5
v_call: TRBV27
clone_size: .
cdr3_aa: CASSLFRGGQPQHF
cdr3_nt: TGTGCCAGCAGTTTATTCAGGGGGGGTCAGCCCCAGCATTTT

d_call: .
j_call: TRBJ1-4
v_call: TRBV9
clone_size: .
cdr3_aa: CASSVEGDGEKLFF
cdr3_nt: TGTGCCAGCAGCGTAGAGGGGGACGGTGAAAAACTGTTTTTT

d_call: .
j_call: TRBJ2-7
v_call: TRBV19
clone_size: .
cdr3_aa: CASSIMGSGSYEQYF
cdr3_nt: TGTGCCAGTAGTATCATGGGATCAGGGTCGTACGAGCAGTACTTC

d_call: .
j_call: TRBJ2-1
v_call: TRBV6-5
clone_size: .
cdr3_aa: CASSYGERANEQFF
cdr3_nt: TGTGCCAGCAGTTACGGGGAGCGTGCTAATGAGCAGTTCTTC

d_call: TRBD1
j_call: TRBJ2-7
v_call: TRBV6-5
clone_size: .
cdr3_aa: CASSYSDRGQYEQYF
cdr3_nt: TGTGCCAGCAGTTACTCCGACAGGGGGCAGTACGAGCAGTACTTC

d_call: .
j_call: TRBJ2-1
v_call: TRBV7-7
clone_size: .
cdr3_aa: CASSLVAGPYNEQFF
cdr3_nt: TGTGCTAGCAGCTTAGTAGCAGGGCCCTACAATGAGCAGTTCTTC

d_call: .
j_call: TRBJ1-6
v_call: TRBV5-1
clone_size: few
cdr3_aa: CASSLMGSPLHF
cdr3_nt: TGCGCCAGCAGCTTGATGGGTTCACCCCTCCACTTT

d_call: TRBD1
j_call: TRBJ1-2
v_call: TRBV7-9
clone_size: .
cdr3_aa: CASSLVQGANGYTF
cdr3_nt: TGTGCCAGCAGCTTAGTGCAGGGGGCAAATGGCTACACCTTC

d_call: .
j_call: TRBJ2-2
v_call: TRBV28
clone_size: once
cdr3_aa: CASSLLVLSTGELFF
cdr3_nt: TGTGCCAGCAGTTTGCTGGTCCTCAGCACCGGGGAGCTGTTTTTT

d_call: TRBD2
j_call: TRBJ2-7
v_call: TRBV5-1
clone_size: .
cdr3_aa: CASSAVREGRNEQYF
cdr3_nt: TGCGCCAGCAGCGCGGTGAGGGAGGGCCGCAACGAGCAGTACTTC

d_call: .
j_call: TRBJ2-2
v_call: TRBV19
clone_size: .
cdr3_aa: CASSLGAIEWTGELFF
cdr3_nt: TGTGCCAGTTCCTTAGGGGCTATCGAATGGACCGGGGAGCTGTTTTTT

d_call: .
j_call: TRBJ2-6
v_call: TRBV2
clone_size: .
cdr3_aa: CASSWDFRSGANVLTF
cdr3_nt: TGTGCCAGCAGTTGGGACTTTCGCTCTGGGGCCAACGTCCTGACTTTC

d_call: .
j_call: TRBJ1-3
v_call: TRBV4-1
clone_size: .
cdr3_aa: CASSPGSSGNTIYF
cdr3_nt: TGCGCCAGCAGCCCCGGGAGCTCTGGAAACACCATATATTTT

d_call: .
j_call: TRBJ2-1
v_call: TRBV30
clone_size: .
cdr3_aa: CAWSVEAGGDEQFF
cdr3_nt: TGTGCCTGGAGTGTAGAAGCGGGTGGCGATGAGCAGTTCTTC

d_call: .
j_call: TRBJ2-1
v_call: TRBV6-5
clone_size: .
cdr3_aa: CASSYAGFTYNEQFF
cdr3_nt: TGTGCCAGCAGTTATGCAGGGTTTACCTACAATGAGCAGTTCTTC

d_call: .
j_call: TRBJ1-1
v_call: TRBV2
clone_size: .
cdr3_aa: CASSPPQGPGTEAFF
cdr3_nt: TGTGCCAGCAGTCCCCCCCAGGGCCCGGGAACTGAAGCTTTCTTT

d_call: .
j_call: TRBJ2-7
v_call: TRBV4-1
clone_size: .
cdr3_aa: CASSQEGYGGREQYF
cdr3_nt: TGCGCCAGCAGCCAAGAGGGCTACGGGGGCCGCGAGCAGTACTTC

d_call: TRBD1
j_call: TRBJ2-7
v_call: TRBV7-9
clone_size: .
cdr3_aa: CASSLGRDRDGEQYF
cdr3_nt: TGTGCCAGCAGCTTAGGAAGGGACAGGGACGGGGAGCAGTACTTC

d_call: .
j_call: TRBJ2-1
v_call: TRBV11-2
clone_size: .
cdr3_aa: CASGSRASYNEQFF
cdr3_nt: TGTGCCAGCGGTTCCCGGGCGTCCTACAATGAGCAGTTCTTC

d_call: .
j_call: TRBJ2-1
v_call: TRBV27
clone_size: .
cdr3_aa: CASSFVGGAGYNEQFF
cdr3_nt: TGTGCCAGCAGTTTTGTGGGGGGGGCCGGATACAATGAGCAGTTCTTC

d_call: TRBD1
j_call: TRBJ1-1
v_call: TRBV11-2
clone_size: .
cdr3_aa: CASSSPRTQGGDEAFF
cdr3_nt: TGTGCCAGCAGCTCTCCCCGGACACAGGGGGGGGATGAAGCTTTCTTT

d_call: TRBD1
j_call: TRBJ1-4
v_call: TRBV15
clone_size: few
cdr3_aa: CATSSTGATNEKLFF
cdr3_nt: TGTGCCACCAGCAGCACAGGGGCAACTAATGAAAAACTGTTTTTT

d_call: TRBD1
j_call: TRBJ2-1
v_call: TRBV7-2
clone_size: .
cdr3_aa: CASRTTGVAYNEQFF
cdr3_nt: TGTGCCAGCAGGACAACAGGGGTGGCGTACAATGAGCAGTTCTTC

d_call: TRBD1
j_call: TRBJ1-1
v_call: TRBV7-9
clone_size: once
cdr3_aa: CASSFGTGDTEAFF
cdr3_nt: TGTGCCAGCAGCTTCGGGACAGGGGACACTGAAGCTTTCTTT

d_call: .
j_call: TRBJ2-1
v_call: TRBV6-6
clone_size: .
cdr3_aa: CASSSPWGRLHNEQFF
cdr3_nt: TGTGCCAGCAGCTCACCCTGGGGCAGGTTACACAATGAGCAGTTCTTC

d_call: .
j_call: TRBJ2-2
v_call: TRBV7-9
clone_size: few
cdr3_aa: CASSLSAGIGTGELFF
cdr3_nt: TGTGCCAGCAGCTTATCAGCGGGCATAGGGACCGGGGAGCTGTTTTTT

d_call: TRBD1
j_call: TRBJ1-4
v_call: TRBV7-9
clone_size: .
cdr3_aa: CASSRDNRGTNEKLFF
cdr3_nt: TGTGCCAGCAGTAGAGATAACAGGGGGACTAATGAAAAACTGTTTTTT

d_call: .
j_call: TRBJ1-2
v_call: TRBV9
clone_size: .
cdr3_aa: CASSVVREDNYGYTF
cdr3_nt: TGTGCCAGCAGCGTAGTGCGGGAGGACAACTATGGCTACACCTTC

d_call: .
j_call: TRBJ2-1
v_call: TRBV6-1
clone_size: once
cdr3_aa: CASSAEGMALYNEQFF
cdr3_nt: TGTGCCAGCAGTGCTGAGGGCATGGCCCTCTACAATGAGCAGTTCTTC

d_call: .
j_call: TRBJ2-3
v_call: TRBV30
clone_size: once
cdr3_aa: CAWSVLSGPLDTQYF
cdr3_nt: TGTGCCTGGAGTGTACTCAGTGGCCCTCTCGATACGCAGTATTTT

d_call: .
j_call: TRBJ2-7
v_call: TRBV7-9
clone_size: few
cdr3_aa: CASSFLAGVTEQYF
cdr3_nt: TGTGCCAGCAGCTTCTTGGCAGGGGTAACCGAGCAGTACTTC

d_call: TRBD2
j_call: TRBJ2-1
v_call: TRBV2
clone_size: .
cdr3_aa: CASKPGLAVGEQFF
cdr3_nt: TGTGCCAGCAAGCCGGGACTAGCTGTCGGTGAGCAGTTCTTC

d_call: TRBD1
j_call: TRBJ1-2
v_call: TRBV15
clone_size: .
cdr3_aa: CATSRDSGTGGSYGYTF
cdr3_nt: TGTGCCACCAGCAGAGATTCGGGGACAGGGGGCTCCTATGGCTACACCTTC

d_call: TRBD1
j_call: TRBJ2-1
v_call: TRBV9
clone_size: .
cdr3_aa: CASSVDRGGSYNEQFF
cdr3_nt: TGTGCCAGCAGCGTAGACAGGGGCGGGTCCTACAATGAGCAGTTCTTC